These 18 T cell receptor beta chains originate from one sample sequenced in a study of cytotoxic CD8 clonotypes in ibrutinib-treated CLL (dated by TCRdb to the early 2020s). Receptor libraries were prepared by the immunoSEQ multiplex PCR assay. Sourced from immuneACCESS, this table was stored by TCRdb with only in-frame sequences that have V and J called. A share of the clones is absent; for the studies checked, an unresolved V gene accounts for under half, and the remainder has no known explanation. The sample includes about 150,000 clones, with 79% observed a single time. The ten largest clones capture roughly 12% of the sample. The time point label on this specimen signifies: 12 months on ibrutinib. Sequenced material: PBMCs, taken after 12 months of ibrutinib treatment. The receptors shown here come from a human donor with chronic lymphocytic leukemia.

The genes are TRBV27 and TRBJ1-2; D perhaps matches TRBD1 (6 bases). V was trimmed by 2 bases and J by 6 bases, leaving 22 bases between them. Germline CDR1 reads MNHEY; CDR2 reads SMNVEV (reference sequence). This CDR3 spans 17 amino acids. Here the CDR3 reads CASSLAARGVGSDGYTF. The CDR3 nucleotides read TGTGCCAGCAGTTTAGCGGCCAGGGGCGTGGGTTCGGATGGCTACACCTTC.

CDR3 sequence: CATSLGYNQPQHF. DNA for the CDR3: TGTGCCACCTCCTTGGGGTACAATCAGCCCCAGCATTTT. The chain uses TRBV10-3 and TRBJ1-5; D remains ambiguous. Germline CDR1 ENHRY, CDR2 SYGVKD. V gave up 10 bases and J gave up 3 bases, with 13 bases separating them. The CDR3 contains 13 residues.

This chain connects TRBV27 to TRBJ1-2, with 11 bases aligning to TRBD1. The CDR3 has 14 residues. The junction had 3 bases not matched to a gene; V was cut back by 5 bases and J by 4 bases. CDR1 MNHEY and CDR2 SMNVEV come from the germline V gene (reference sequence). CDR3 protein: CASSRDRGFYGYTF. CDR3 DNA sequence: TGTGCCAGCAGTCGGGACAGGGGGTTCTATGGCTACACCTTC.

The rearrangement joins TRBV7-9 to TRBJ2-2, with D unclear. This CDR3 contains 16 residues. With 1 base removed from V and 1 base from J, the gap between germline ends came to 10 bases. Germline-derived CDR1 and CDR2 are SEHNR and FQNEAQ (reference sequence). In DNA, the CDR3 is TGTGCCAGCAGCTTAGGAGGTAGCCGGAACACCGGGGAGCTGTTTTTT. Its translation is CASSLGGSRNTGELFF.

This chain uses TRBV30 with TRBJ1-4; unclear D gene. V dropped 1 base and J dropped 3 bases, with 12 bases sitting between them. This CDR3 spans 15 amino acids. Germline V gives CDR1 GTSNPN, CDR2 SVGIG (reference sequence). CDR3 region: CAWSEFLGANEKLFF. CDR3 sequence (DNA): TGTGCCTGGAGTGAGTTTCTCGGGGCTAATGAAAAACTGTTTTTT.

The V and J genes are TRBV25-1 and TRBJ2-5; D ambiguous. This CDR3 region has 15 residues. The germline gives CDR1 MGHDK, CDR2 SYGVNS. The ends were cut back, 4 bases at V and 4 bases at J, with 16 bases in the middle. The CDR3 DNA sequence: TGTGCCAGCAGTGCGACTTTTTGGGTCGTAGAGACCCAGTACTTC. Translation: CASSATFWVVETQYF.

V gene TRBV4-1 combines with J gene TRBJ2-1, with unresolved D. V shed 3 bases and J shed 7 bases, with 7 bases lying between them. Per the germline V gene, CDR1 is MGHRA and CDR2 is YSYEKL. The CDR3 extends over 12 amino acids. CDR3 residues: CASSQLGNEQFF. CDR3 DNA: TGCGCCAGCAGCCAGTTAGGGAATGAGCAGTTCTTC.

This chain connects TRBV7-2 to TRBJ1-2; 7 nucleotides align to TRBD1. Losses at the gene ends were 2 bases for V and 3 bases for J; bases not matched to a gene: 6. CDR1 and CDR2 from the germline V gene are SGHTA and FQGNSA. The CDR3 loop spans 15 amino acids. The CDR3 DNA sequence: TGTGCCAGCAGCTTACAGGGGGGCTCCGACTATGGCTACACCTTC. Protein product: CASSLQGGSDYGYTF.

This clone was counted a single time. This chain uses TRBV11-2 with TRBJ2-7; 8 bases line up with TRBD2. After removal of 0 bases from V and 3 bases from J, the junction contained 7 bases not matched to a gene. The CDR3 contains 16 residues. Germline V gene sequence: CDR1 SGHAT, CDR2 FQNNGV. The chain's CDR3 is CASSLDLIAGIYEQYF. Here the CDR3 DNA reads TGTGCCAGCAGCTTAGATCTAATAGCGGGGATCTACGAGCAGTACTTC.

The chain couples TRBV2 to TRBJ2-5; no clear D gene. Trimming took 2 bases from V and 2 from J, leaving 12 bases between them. Germline loops: CDR1 SNHLY, CDR2 FYNNEI. The CDR3 has 15 amino acids. CDR3 sequence reads: CASSELGVGQETQYF. The CDR3 DNA reads TGTGCCAGCAGTGAACTCGGAGTCGGACAAGAGACCCAGTACTTC.

This sequence joins TRBV9 and TRBJ2-7; no definite D call. In germline, CDR1 is SGDLS, CDR2 YYNGEE. The germline V and J ends were trimmed by 0 bases and 10 bases, with 14 bases remaining between them. The CDR3 covers 13 residues. This CDR3 reads CASSVDPAASQYF. The CDR3 coding sequence is TGTGCCAGCAGCGTAGATCCTGCGGCCTCTCAGTACTTC.

This sequence joins TRBV7-2 and TRBJ2-7; 7 bases map to TRBD2. The CDR3 is made up of 16 amino acids. V shed 5 bases, J shed 0 bases, and the junction held 10 bases outside the gene matches. Germline CDR1 SGHTA, CDR2 FQGNSA. The CDR3 DNA is TGTGCCAGCAGCGACCGGGCTAGCGGACTCTCCTACGAGCAGTACTTC. Translation: CASSDRASGLSYEQYF.

The DNA of the CDR3 is TGTGCCAGCTCAAGTAACACCGGGGAGCTGTTTTTT. Its translation is CASSSNTGELFF. The genes are TRBV18 and TRBJ2-2; D is ambiguous. CDR1 and CDR2 from the germline V gene are KGHSH and LQKENI. This CDR3 contains 12 residues. The ends were cut back, 5 bases at V and 2 bases at J, with 3 bases in the middle.

The J gene is TRBJ2-2, the V gene TRBV27; 7 bases line up with TRBD2. CDR1 is MNHEY and CDR2 is SMNVEV in the germline V gene (reference sequence). Germline trimming cut 2 bases from V and 4 bases from J; bases unmatched to any gene: 7. The length of the CDR3 is 16 residues. The CDR3 DNA follows: TGTGCCAGCAGTTTAAGGCGGGAGCCAGGCACCGGGGAGCTGTTTTTT. Translated, it gives CASSLRREPGTGELFF.

V gene TRBV28 combines with J gene TRBJ1-5, with a weak D call TRBD1 (5 bases). Germline assignment: CDR1 MDHEN and CDR2 SYDVKM. The CDR3 spans 16 residues. The V and J ends lost 6 bases and 1 base respectively, with 16 bases between them. As DNA, the CDR3 is TGTGCCAGCAGAATACCAGGGACTGCGAGCAATCAGCCCCAGCATTTT. Its protein is CASRIPGTASNQPQHF.

This clone was recorded once. The V call is TRBV4-2, the J call TRBJ1-1; a weak D match, TRBD1 (6 bases). The CDR3 sequence is 15 residues long. Between the trimmed V and J ends, which lost 3 bases and 1 base, there was a span of 12 bases. The germline V gene has CDR1 LGHNA and CDR2 YNFKEQ. The CDR3 region is CASSHTTGSNTEAFF. The CDR3 region has the DNA TGTGCCAGCAGCCACACGACAGGCTCGAACACTGAAGCTTTCTTT.

This chain joins TRBV7-9 and TRBJ2-7, with 13 nucleotides matching TRBD2. J lost 6 bases, V lost 5 bases, and 4 bases had no gene match. The germline V gene encodes CDR1 SEHNR and CDR2 FQNEAQ (reference sequence). This CDR3 contains 14 residues. The CDR3 protein is CASSTGLAGTEQYF. The CDR3 DNA sequence: TGTGCCAGCAGCACGGGACTAGCGGGGACCGAGCAGTACTTC.

This rearrangement joins TRBV19 to TRBJ2-7, with D perhaps TRBD1 (5 bases). Looked up from germline, CDR1 is LNHDA and CDR2 is SQIVND (reference sequence). The germline V and J ends were trimmed by 2 bases and 6 bases, with 8 bases remaining between them. The CDR3 contains 12 residues. The CDR3: CASSIRGSEQYF. CDR3 coding DNA: TGTGCCAGTAGTATAAGGGGAAGCGAGCAGTACTTC.